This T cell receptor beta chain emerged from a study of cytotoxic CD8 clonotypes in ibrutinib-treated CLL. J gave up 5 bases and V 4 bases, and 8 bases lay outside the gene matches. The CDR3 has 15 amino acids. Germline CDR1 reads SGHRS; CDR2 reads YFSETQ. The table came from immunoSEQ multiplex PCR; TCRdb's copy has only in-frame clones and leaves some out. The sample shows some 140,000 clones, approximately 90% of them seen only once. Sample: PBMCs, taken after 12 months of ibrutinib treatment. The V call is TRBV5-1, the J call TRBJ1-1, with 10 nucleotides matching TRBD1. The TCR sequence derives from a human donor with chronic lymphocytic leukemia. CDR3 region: CASSQRQGAGTEAFF. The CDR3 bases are TGCGCCAGCAGCCAACGACAGGGGGCAGGAACTGAAGCTTTCTTT.